The 22 T cell receptor beta chains below all came from one sample that was sequenced in a study of long-term antiretroviral therapy in people with HIV. The assay used was immunoSEQ (version v3.0), run at survey level. Repertoires were generated with immunoSEQ multiplex PCR, while TCRdb's copy carries only in-frame clones and drops some. The profile shows about 29,000 clones, 70% to 90% of them singletons. This sample comprised unsorted PBMCs, obtained 3.2 years before starting antiretroviral therapy. The source of these receptors is a man aged 45 to 65 with HIV.

This clone was picked up one time. The genes are TRBV19 and TRBJ2-1, with D uncertain. Looked up from germline, CDR1 is LNHDA and CDR2 is SQIVND (reference sequence). Trimming took 6 bases from V and 0 from J, leaving 9 bases between them. The CDR3 has 14 residues. The CDR3 sequence is CASRDLSSYNEQFF. CDR3 coding DNA: TGTGCCAGTAGAGATCTGAGCTCCTACAATGAGCAGTTCTTC.

The chain recombines TRBV7-2 with TRBJ2-7; 7 nucleotides line up with TRBD1. Germline loops: CDR1 SGHTA, CDR2 FQGNSA. With 1 base clipped from V and 3 bases from J, the junction kept 6 bases outside the gene matches. This CDR3 spans 15 amino acids. For the CDR3, the DNA is TGTGCCAGCAGCTTAGTTGGACAGGCGAACTACGAGCAGTACTTC. Amino acid sequence: CASSLVGQANYEQYF.

This chain joins TRBV19 and TRBJ1-2, with unresolved D. Germline V gene sequence: CDR1 LNHDA, CDR2 SQIVND (reference sequence). This CDR3 contains 16 residues. The V and J ends lost 4 bases and 8 bases respectively, with 23 bases between them. The CDR3 bases are TGTGCCAGTAGTAGCCCTGCTGACACCGCACTTCGGGGCTACACCTTC. Translated: CASSSPADTALRGYTF.

The genes are TRBV5-1 and TRBJ1-1; the D gene is possibly TRBD1 (5 bases). Germline V gene sequence: CDR1 SGHRS, CDR2 YFSETQ. The CDR3 spans 14 residues. The CDR3 bases are TGCGGCTTTAGGGAGGGACCTCTAAGCACTGAAGCTTTCTTT. Protein product: CGFREGPLSTEAFF.

The chain recombines TRBV5-3 with TRBJ2-1, with 10 bases identical to TRBD1. TRBV5-3 is known as an ORF, though its function is uncertain. The CDR3 has 15 amino acids. The V segment lost 4 bases and the J segment 4 bases; nucleotides outside the gene matches: 5. The CDR3 sequence is CARSARDRGYNEQFF. The CDR3 DNA sequence: TGTGCCAGAAGCGCCCGGGACAGGGGTTACAATGAGCAGTTCTTC.

V and J are TRBV5-1 and TRBJ2-7, with no clear D. Per germline, CDR1 SGHRS and CDR2 YFSETQ. Trimming pared 2 bases from V and 3 bases from J, leaving 12 bases between. The CDR3 runs 14 residues. CDR3 sequence (DNA): TGCGCCAGCAGCTTTGCGGTCTGGGACTACGAGCAGTACTTC. Protein sequence: CASSFAVWDYEQYF.

The CDR3 coding sequence is TGTGCCAGCAGCCAAGGTGTAGGGGGCTCCGGTCAGCCCCAGCATTTT. Translated: CASSQGVGGSGQPQHF. The J gene is TRBJ1-5, the V gene TRBV7-9, with 7 bases identical to TRBD1. The CDR3 runs 16 residues. Germline V gene data show CDR1 as SEHNR and CDR2 as FQNEAQ (reference sequence). The V segment lost 5 bases and the J segment 6 bases; nucleotides outside the gene matches: 13.

V and J are TRBV4-1 and TRBJ2-1; no firm D call. The CDR3 runs 14 residues. CDR1 MGHRA and CDR2 YSYEKL come from the germline V gene. With 2 bases removed from V and 2 bases from J, the gap between germline ends came to 7 bases. Written as DNA, the CDR3 is TGCGCCAGCAGCCAAAGGCGCCCCTACAATGAGCAGTTCTTC. Protein sequence: CASSQRRPYNEQFF.

The chain couples TRBV4-2 to TRBJ2-2; 9 nucleotides line up with TRBD2. The germline gives CDR1 LGHNA, CDR2 YNFKEQ. V gave up 6 bases and J gave up 2 bases; unmatched junction bases: 7. There are 16 residues in the CDR3. CDR3 loop: CASSRNLAGNTGELFF. The CDR3 DNA reads as TGTGCCAGCAGTCGGAACCTAGCGGGAAACACCGGGGAGCTGTTTTTT.

This clone was detected only a few times. V and J are TRBV2 and TRBJ1-5, with a tentative D call TRBD1 (5 bases). The ends were cut back, 3 bases at V and 6 bases at J, with 15 bases in the middle. This CDR3 region has 15 residues. Looked up from germline, CDR1 is SNHLY and CDR2 is FYNNEI. The CDR3 loop is CASSELSGLGQPQHF. CDR3 DNA: TGTGCCAGCAGTGAGTTATCAGGGCTAGGTCAGCCCCAGCATTTT.

The chain combines TRBV20-1 with TRBJ1-5; D call uncertain. Trimming shortened V by 6 bases and J by 10 bases, and 13 bases separated the two germline ends. CDR3 length equals 11 residues. Per the germline V gene, CDR1 is DFQATT and CDR2 is SNEGSKA (reference sequence). CDR3 in amino acids: CSATVRSPQHF. CDR3 bases: TGCAGTGCCACGGTAAGGAGTCCCCAGCATTTT.

The chain links TRBV30 to TRBJ1-3; possibly TRBD1 for D (6 bases). The V and J ends lost 3 bases and 0 bases respectively, with 12 bases between them. The germline V gene has CDR1 GTSNPN and CDR2 SVGIG (reference sequence). This CDR3 contains 15 residues. The CDR3 here is CAWSAGQSSGNTIYF. In DNA, the CDR3 is TGTGCCTGGAGCGCCGGACAGAGCTCTGGAAACACCATATATTTT.

This chain links TRBV6-4 with TRBJ2-3; 9 bases fit TRBD2. This CDR3 spans 15 amino acids. The germline CDR1 and CDR2 sequences are MRHNA and SNTAGT. J lost 1 base, V lost 3 bases, and 2 bases had no gene match. As DNA, the CDR3 is TGTGCCAGCAGTGAAAGGACTAGCGGCACAGATACGCAGTATTTT. Its protein is CASSERTSGTDTQYF.

The CDR3 sequence is CASTKQGAETQYF. The CDR3 DNA sequence: TGTGCCAGTACTAAACAGGGAGCAGAGACCCAGTACTTC. This rearrangement joins TRBV19 to TRBJ2-5, with a weak D call TRBD1 (6 bases). Germline CDR1 and CDR2: LNHDA and SQIVND (reference sequence). The CDR3 covers 13 residues. V lost 7 bases and J lost 4, with 13 bases in between. Supplemented by reference TRBV19 and TRBJ2-5, the full variable domain reads DGGITQSPKYLFRKEGQNVTLSCEQNLNHDAMYWYRQDPGQGLRLIYYSQIVNDFQKGDIAEGYSVSREKKESFPLTVTSAQKNPTAFYLCASTKQGAETQYFGPGTRLLVL.

The chain couples TRBV7-3 to TRBJ1-6; 7 bases align to TRBD1. V gave up 4 bases and J gave up 7 bases; unmatched junction bases: 4. CDR3 length equals 14 residues. Germline CDR1 and CDR2: SGHTA and FQGTGA. The CDR3 nucleotides read TGTGCCAGCAGCTCACAGGGGACAAATTCACCCCTCCACTTT. Protein product: CASSSQGTNSPLHF.

The gene calls are TRBV10-1 and TRBJ2-3; 10 bases agree with TRBD2. The CDR3 runs to 16 residues. Germline lookup yields CDR1 WNHNN and CDR2 SYGVQD (reference sequence). The V gene end was trimmed by 4 bases and the J gene end by 5 bases; junction bases not matched to a gene: 9. The CDR3 protein is CASSGFQREGQDTQYF. The CDR3 bases are TGCGCCAGCAGTGGGTTCCAGCGGGAGGGCCAAGATACGCAGTATTTT.

The rearrangement uses TRBV2 and TRBJ2-3, with D uncertain. CDR3 length: 13 amino acids. Germline lookup yields CDR1 SNHLY and CDR2 FYNNEI. Trimming took off 8 bases at V and 5 bases at J, with 14 bases between the two ends. DNA for the CDR3: TGTGCCAGCGCCCTTCAAGCTATAGATACGCAGTATTTT. It is translated as CASALQAIDTQYF.

This chain uses TRBV5-4 with TRBJ2-2; no clear D gene. Germline V CDR1 and CDR2: SGHNT, YYREEE (reference sequence). The V gene lost 0 bases and the J gene lost 7 bases, with 7 bases spanning the gap. The CDR3 extends over 13 amino acids. The CDR3 DNA sequence: TGTGCCAGCAGCTTGGTAGCCAGCGGGGAGCTGTTTTTT. Translation gives CASSLVASGELFF.

V is TRBV28 and J is TRBJ1-1; D possibly corresponds to TRBD1 (5 bases). The germline V and J ends were trimmed by 5 bases and 5 bases, with 15 bases remaining between them. Per germline, CDR1 MDHEN and CDR2 SYDVKM. The CDR3 has 14 amino acids. The CDR3 nucleotides are TGTGCCAGCAGTCACTACCCGAGGGGTACTGAAGCTTTCTTT. It is translated as CASSHYPRGTEAFF.

For the CDR3, the DNA is TGCAGCGTTGTCCCTTCAGGGGACACTGAAGCTTTCTTT. Residues: CSVVPSGDTEAFF. The J gene is TRBJ1-1, the V gene TRBV29-1, with TRBD1 as a possible D gene (6 bases). From germline, CDR1 is SQVTM and CDR2 ANQGSEA. The CDR3 spans 13 residues. With 4 bases removed from V and 3 bases from J, the gap between germline ends came to 12 bases.

V gene TRBV7-2 combines with J gene TRBJ1-2; possibly TRBD1 for D (5 bases). V was pared by 0 bases and J by 7 bases, with 12 bases between. Germline V lookup: CDR1 SGHTA, CDR2 FQGNSA. The CDR3 length is 14 residues. The chain's CDR3 is CASSLARGEGGYTF. The CDR3 bases are TGTGCCAGCAGCTTAGCGAGGGGAGAAGGTGGCTACACCTTC.

The J gene is TRBJ2-7, the V gene TRBV5-4; D ambiguous. V was cut by 0 bases and J by 2 bases, with 0 bases left in between. Per the germline V gene, CDR1 is SGHNT and CDR2 is YYREEE (reference sequence). The CDR3 spans 11 residues. The CDR3 reads CASSLAYEQYF. The CDR3 DNA sequence: TGTGCCAGCAGCTTGGCCTACGAGCAGTACTTC.